The TCR beta chain under discussion was sequenced for a study of somatic mutations in cytotoxic T cells in rheumatoid arthritis. Separation of CD4+ and CD8+ cells was performed by positive magnetic bead selection, and purity was verified by flow cytometry. Study-level findings and limits: Patients with a largest CD8+ clone exceeding 20% of CD8+ cells numbered about an eighth of the 65. Unlike healthy controls, rheumatoid arthritis patients had CD8+ clonality that increased with age.

Germline assignment: CDR1 LNHDA and CDR2 SQIVND (reference sequence). This CDR3 spans 13 amino acids. The V and J ends lost 6 bases and 2 bases respectively, with 11 bases between them. Concerning this clone itself: The target antigen is unknown.

Profiled with immunoSEQ multiplex PCR; TCRdb holds only in-frame clones, not every one. Of 20,000 to 25,000 clones detected, just under 80% appear once; the ten largest clones hold 11%. Sequencing was done on a sample of CD8+ T cells sorted from blood. The origin of this receptor is an adult with rheumatoid arthritis. This chain joins TRBV19 and TRBJ2-7, with D maybe TRBD1 (6 bases). As DNA, the CDR3 is TGTGCCAGTAGAAGCGAGGGGGCCTACGAGCAGTACTTC. It encodes CASRSEGAYEQYF. Full variable domain (rest looked up from reference TRBV19 and TRBJ2-7): DGGITQSPKYLFRKEGQNVTLSCEQNLNHDAMYWYRQDPGQGLRLIYYSQIVNDFQKGDIAEGYSVSREKKESFPLTVTSAQKNPTAFYLCASRSEGAYEQYFGPGTRLTVT.